This T cell receptor (beta chain) was documented in a study of T cell changes during pregnancy in multiple sclerosis. Here immunoSEQ multiplex PCR was the method, and the copy in TCRdb shows in-frame clones only, minus some. Among about 68,000 clones listed, about 89% were seen once. CDR1 is SGHNT, CDR2 YYREEE, per germline (reference sequence). This CDR3 has 14 amino acids. V lost 9 bases and J lost 0; bases outside the gene matches: 6. The chain recombines TRBV5-4 with TRBJ1-3, with 7 bases aligning to TRBD1. The specimen comprised peripheral blood, sampled in the second trimester of pregnancy. The sequence came from a female donor with multiple sclerosis, enrolled in a pregnancy study. Written as DNA, the CDR3 is TGTGCCACGAAACAGGGGAGCTCTGGAAACACCATATATTTT. It is translated as CATKQGSSGNTIYF.